The present T cell receptor beta chain was sequenced within a study of shared clonotypes between healthy human individuals. Germline assignment: CDR1 SGHRS and CDR2 YFSETQ. V gave up 4 bases and J gave up 6 bases, with 17 bases separating them. The CDR3 covers 16 residues. Broader study findings: What rarefaction showed was incomplete sorted-subset sequencing despite large depth. Blood was the sole source, and tissue repertoires probably differ.

Points on this clone: The antigen is undetermined.

When replicate PCRs were run on sorted subsets, they used 200 to 250 ng DNA, some 33,000 T cell genomes. Data came from immunoSEQ multiplex PCR; TCRdb stores just in-frame clones and leaves some out. Of about 980,000 clones listed, around 80% are singletons. Input material: memory CD4+ T cells sorted from blood. Subset reported: CD45RA-negative fraction. V is TRBV5-1 and J is TRBJ1-6; D unclear. The receptor was derived from a man between 18 and 35 years old in good health. The CDR3 region has the DNA TGCGCCAGCAGCCCGGTGGAGGGCCAATCTAATTCACCCCTCCACTTT. Amino acid sequence: CASSPVEGQSNSPLHF.